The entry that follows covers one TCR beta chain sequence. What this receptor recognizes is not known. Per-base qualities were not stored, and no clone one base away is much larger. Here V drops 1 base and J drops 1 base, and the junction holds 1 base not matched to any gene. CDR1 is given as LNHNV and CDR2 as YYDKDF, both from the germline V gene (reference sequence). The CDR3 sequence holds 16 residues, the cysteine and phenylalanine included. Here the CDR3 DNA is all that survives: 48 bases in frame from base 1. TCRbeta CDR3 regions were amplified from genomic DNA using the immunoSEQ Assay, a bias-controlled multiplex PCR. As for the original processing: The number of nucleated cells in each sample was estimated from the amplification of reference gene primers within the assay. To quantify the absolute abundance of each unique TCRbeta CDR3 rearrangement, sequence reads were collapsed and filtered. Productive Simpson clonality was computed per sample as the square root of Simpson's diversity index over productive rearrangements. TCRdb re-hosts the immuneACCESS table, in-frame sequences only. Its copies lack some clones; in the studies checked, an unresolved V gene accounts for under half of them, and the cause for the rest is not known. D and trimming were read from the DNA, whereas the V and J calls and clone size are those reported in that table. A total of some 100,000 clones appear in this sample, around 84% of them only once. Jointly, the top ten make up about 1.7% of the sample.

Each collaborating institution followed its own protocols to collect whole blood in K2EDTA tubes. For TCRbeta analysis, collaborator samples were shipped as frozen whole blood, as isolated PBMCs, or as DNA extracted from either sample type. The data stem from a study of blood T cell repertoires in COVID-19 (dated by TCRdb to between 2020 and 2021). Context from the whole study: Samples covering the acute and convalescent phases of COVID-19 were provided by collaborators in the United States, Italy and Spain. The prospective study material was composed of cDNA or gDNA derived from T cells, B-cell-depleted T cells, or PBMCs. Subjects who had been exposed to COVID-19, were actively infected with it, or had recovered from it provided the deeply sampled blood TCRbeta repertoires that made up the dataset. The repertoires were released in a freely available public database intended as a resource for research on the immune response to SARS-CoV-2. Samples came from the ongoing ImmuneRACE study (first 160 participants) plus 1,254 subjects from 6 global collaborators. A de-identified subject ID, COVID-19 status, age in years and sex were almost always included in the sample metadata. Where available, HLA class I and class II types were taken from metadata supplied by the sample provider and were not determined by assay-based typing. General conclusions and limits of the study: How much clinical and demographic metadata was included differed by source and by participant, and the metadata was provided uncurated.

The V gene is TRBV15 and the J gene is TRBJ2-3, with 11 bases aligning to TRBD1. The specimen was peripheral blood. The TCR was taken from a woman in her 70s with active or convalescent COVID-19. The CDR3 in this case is CATSRGGQGGTDTQYF. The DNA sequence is TGTGCCACCAGCAGAGGGGGACAGGGGGGCACAGATACGCAGTATTTT.